A selection of T cell receptor beta chains follows, all from one sample in a study of T cell repertoires in cytomegalovirus infection. TCRdb reanalysed the reads using MiXCR and keeps one entry per CDR3 protein. In the table there are around 440,000 distinct CDR3 sequences, approximately 10% of which are singletons. Sample: PBMCs. The source of these receptors is a human donor in good health (CMV status not recorded). Some clones in this sample may be carry-over from other donors' samples. Both conserved end residues are part of each CDR3. D genes are given only for firm matches. Clone size is not always given. Where it is, it says once, few, many or a class for expanded clones.

CDR3,DNA,V,J,D,size
CAWSRWGEETQYF,TGTGCCTGGAGTCGATGGGGTGAAGAGACCCAGTACTTC,TRBV30,TRBJ2-5,.,.
CASSLFVAGGRGTGELFF,TGTGCCAGCAGCTTATTCGTAGCGGGGGGCCGGGGCACCGGGGAGCTGTTTTTT,TRBV7-6,TRBJ2-2,TRBD2,many
CASSLIGLAVQETQYF,TGTGCCAGCAGCTTAATCGGACTAGCGGTACAAGAGACCCAGTACTTC,TRBV7-2,TRBJ2-5,TRBD2,many
CASSLGTADTQYF,TGTGCCAGCAGCCTGGGTACCGCAGATACGCAGTATTTT,TRBV7-8,TRBJ2-3,.,many
CASSLARTGEFWNTEAFF,TGTGCCAGCAGCTTGGCGCGGACAGGGGAATTTTGGAACACTGAAGCTTTCTTT,TRBV5-6,TRBJ1-1,TRBD1,many
CASSSPGWLARKSSYEQYF,TGTGCCAGCAGTTCTCCCGGGTGGCTAGCGAGAAAGAGCTCCTACGAGCAGTACTTC,TRBV28,TRBJ2-7,.,many
CASSLTSGSDTQYF,TGTGCCAGCAGCTTAACTAGCGGGAGCGATACGCAGTATTTT,TRBV7-2,TRBJ2-3,TRBD2,many
CASSRDRSYGYTF,TGTGCCAGCAGTCGGGACAGGTCTTATGGCTACACCTTC,TRBV12-3/TRBV12-4,TRBJ1-2,TRBD1,many
CASSLAEATETQYF,TGTGCCAGCAGCTTAGCCGAGGCAACGGAGACCCAGTACTTC,TRBV7-6,TRBJ2-5,.,many
CSVDASRDSYGYTF,TGCAGCGTTGACGCTTCCCGGGACAGCTATGGCTACACCTTC,TRBV29-1,TRBJ1-2,TRBD1,few
CASSTDRPNYYEQYF,TGTGCCAGCAGCACCGACCGACCAAACTACTACGAGCAGTACTTC,TRBV11-2,TRBJ2-7,.,few
CASSPTDRLYEQYF,TGTGCCAGCTCACCAACGGACAGGCTCTACGAGCAGTACTTC,TRBV18,TRBJ2-7,TRBD1,.
CSASIGSLNTEAFF,TGCAGTGCTAGTATCGGGTCTTTGAACACTGAAGCTTTCTTT,TRBV20-1,TRBJ1-1,.,.
CASYIGDGANYGYTF,TGTGCCAGCTATATTGGGGACGGAGCTAACTATGGCTACACCTTC,TRBV19,TRBJ1-2,.,few
CAGGQNTGELFF,TGTGCCGGCGGACAGAACACCGGGGAGCTGTTTTTT,TRBV30,TRBJ2-2,.,.
CSAQPGAPRNEKLFF,TGCAGTGCCCAGCCGGGGGCACCCCGTAATGAAAAACTGTTTTTT,TRBV20-1,TRBJ1-4,.,many
CSARAGWTRANVLTF,TGCAGTGCTAGAGCCGGCTGGACCAGGGCCAACGTCCTGACTTTC,TRBV20-1,TRBJ2-6,.,.
CASMGQGEYEQYF,TGTGCCAGTATGGGACAGGGCGAGTACGAGCAGTACTTC,TRBV6-1,TRBJ2-7,TRBD1,many
CASGGHSLLRGNQPQHF,TGTGCCAGCGGGGGCCACTCTCTCTTGAGGGGCAATCAGCCCCAGCATTTT,TRBV2,TRBJ1-5,.,few
CASSLGVQGSKNIQYF,TGTGCCAGCAGCTTAGGAGTACAGGGGTCCAAAAACATTCAGTACTTC,TRBV7-7,TRBJ2-4,TRBD1,many
CASSLVVAADTQYF,TGTGCCAGCAGCTTAGTTGTAGCGGCAGATACGCAGTATTTT,TRBV7-2,TRBJ2-3,.,many
CASNRDTSSYNSPLHF,TGTGCCAGCAACCGGGACACGAGCTCCTATAATTCACCCCTCCACTTT,TRBV7-2,TRBJ1-6,.,many
CASAGTHTEAFF,TGTGCCAGCGCAGGGACGCACACTGAAGCTTTCTTT,TRBV12-3/TRBV12-4,TRBJ1-1,.,.
CSVEVDRASYNEQFF,TGCAGCGTTGAGGTGGACAGGGCCTCCTACAATGAGCAGTTCTTC,TRBV29-1,TRBJ2-1,TRBD1,.
CASTSRPRQTGELFF,TGTGCCAGCACCTCTCGGCCGAGGCAAACCGGGGAGCTGTTTTTT,TRBV12-3/TRBV12-4,TRBJ2-2,.,once
CASSVGGGVQPQHF,TGTGCCAGCAGTGTAGGTGGGGGAGTTCAGCCCCAGCATTTT,TRBV2,TRBJ1-5,.,many
CASSRTLTTNTGELFF,TGTGCCAGCAGCCGCACACTGACGACGAACACCGGGGAGCTGTTTTTT,TRBV7-8,TRBJ2-2,.,many
CASSESGTPQTQYF,TGCGCCAGCAGTGAGAGTGGCACGCCTCAGACCCAGTACTTC,TRBV10-2,TRBJ2-5,.,few
CASSYSSSGRLWELFF,TGTGCCAGCAGTTACTCGTCTAGCGGGAGACTGTGGGAGCTGTTTTTT,TRBV6-6,TRBJ2-2,TRBD2,many
CAIRTGTGVDTQYF,TGTGCCATCAGGACCGGGACAGGGGTAGATACGCAGTATTTT,TRBV10-3,TRBJ2-3,TRBD1,.
CSARGIGTGVPYEQYF,TGCAGTGCTAGAGGTATTGGGACAGGGGTCCCCTACGAGCAGTACTTC,TRBV20-1,TRBJ2-7,TRBD1,.
CASSLVIGQGGLVQFF,TGTGCCAGCAGTTTGGTTATCGGACAGGGGGGTTTGGTGCAGTTCTTC,TRBV28,TRBJ2-1,TRBD1,many
CASSLKSGTSGNNEQFF,TGTGCCAGCAGCTTAAAATCCGGGACTAGCGGGAACAATGAGCAGTTCTTC,TRBV11-2,TRBJ2-1,TRBD2,.
CASSSRQGDRDNEQFF,TGTGCCAGCAGCTCCCGCCAGGGGGACAGGGACAATGAGCAGTTCTTC,TRBV11-3,TRBJ2-1,TRBD1,.
CASSERELVTDTQYF,TGTGCCAGCAGCGAGCGGGAGTTGGTCACAGATACGCAGTATTTT,TRBV7-2,TRBJ2-3,TRBD2,many
CASSEWTSGYNEQFF,TGTGCCAGCAGTGAATGGACTAGCGGGTACAATGAGCAGTTCTTC,TRBV6-4,TRBJ2-1,TRBD2,few
CSLAVDRAGTEAFF,TGCAGCCTGGCCGTAGACAGGGCGGGAACTGAAGCTTTCTTT,TRBV29-1,TRBJ1-1,TRBD1,.
CATSGTRDRTDTQYF,TGTGCCACCAGTGGAACTAGGGACCGCACAGATACGCAGTATTTT,TRBV24-1,TRBJ2-3,.,few
CASSSWDRRNTEAFF,TGTGCCAGCAGTTCATGGGACAGGCGCAACACTGAAGCTTTCTTT,TRBV6-5,TRBJ1-1,TRBD1,many
CASRQLYNEQFF,TGTGCCAGCAGACAGCTATACAATGAGCAGTTCTTC,TRBV6-4,TRBJ2-1,.,many
CASLAGGPQETQYF,TGTGCCTCGTTAGCGGGAGGGCCGCAGGAGACCCAGTACTTC,TRBV30,TRBJ2-5,TRBD2,many
CASNAGLSGNTIYF,TGTGCCAGTAACGCAGGCCTCTCTGGAAACACCATATATTTT,TRBV19,TRBJ1-3,.,many
CASSPGDSGGYEQYF,TGTGCCAGCAGCCCTGGGGACAGCGGGGGCTACGAGCAGTACTTC,TRBV9,TRBJ2-7,.,few
CSAPRPGGSHEQYF,TGCAGTGCTCCCAGGCCGGGGGGGTCCCACGAGCAGTACTTC,TRBV20-1,TRBJ2-7,TRBD2,few
CASSRGHRDNQPQHF,TGTGCCAGCAGCAGGGGGCACAGGGATAATCAGCCCCAGCATTTT,TRBV5-8,TRBJ1-5,TRBD1,few